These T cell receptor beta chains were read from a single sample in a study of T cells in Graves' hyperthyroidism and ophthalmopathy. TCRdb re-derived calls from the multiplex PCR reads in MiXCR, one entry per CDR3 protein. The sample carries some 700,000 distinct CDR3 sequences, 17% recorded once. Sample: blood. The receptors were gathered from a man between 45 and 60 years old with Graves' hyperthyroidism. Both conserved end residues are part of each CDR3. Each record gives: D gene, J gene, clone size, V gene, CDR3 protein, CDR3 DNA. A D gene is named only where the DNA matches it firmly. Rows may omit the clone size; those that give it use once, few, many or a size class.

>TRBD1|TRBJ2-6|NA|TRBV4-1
CASSQLTGLSSGANVLTF
TGCGCCAGCAGCCAGCTGACAGGGCTTAGCTCTGGGGCCAACGTCCTGACTTTC
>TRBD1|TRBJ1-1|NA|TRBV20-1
CSARDTGEWGTEAFF
TGCAGTGCTAGAGACACAGGGGAATGGGGCACTGAAGCTTTCTTT
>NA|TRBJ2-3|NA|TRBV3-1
CASSQGDFTQYF
TGTGCCAGCAGCCAAGGGGATTTCACGCAGTATTTT
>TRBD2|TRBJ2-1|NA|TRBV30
CAWTSGRATEQFF
TGTGCCTGGACCAGCGGGAGGGCCACTGAGCAGTTCTTC
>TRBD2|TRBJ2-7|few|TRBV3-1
CASSFSGDSYEQYF
TGTGCCAGCAGCTTCAGCGGGGATTCCTACGAGCAGTACTTC
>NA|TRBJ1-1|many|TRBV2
CASSESGHPNTEAFF
TGTGCCAGCAGTGAGTCGGGACACCCAAACACTGAAGCTTTCTTT
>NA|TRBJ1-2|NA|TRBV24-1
CATSDSGFGGYTF
TGTGCCACCAGTGATTCAGGGTTCGGCGGCTACACCTTC
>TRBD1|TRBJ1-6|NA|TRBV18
CASSPQGARSLHF
TGTGCCAGCTCACCACAGGGGGCGAGATCCCTCCACTTT
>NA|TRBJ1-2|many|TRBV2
CASSIKTRRYTF
TGTGCCAGCAGCATCAAGACTCGGAGGTACACCTTC
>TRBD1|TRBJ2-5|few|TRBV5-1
CASSAQGAQETQYF
TGCGCCAGCAGTGCACAGGGGGCACAAGAGACCCAGTACTTC
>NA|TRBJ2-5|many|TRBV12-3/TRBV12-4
CASSPPDAMFQETQYF
TGTGCCAGCAGTCCCCCGGACGCCATGTTCCAGGAGACCCAGTACTTC
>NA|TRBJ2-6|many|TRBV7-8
CASSLEAGYPGANVLTF
TGTGCCAGCAGCTTAGAGGCAGGGTACCCTGGGGCCAACGTCCTGACTTTC
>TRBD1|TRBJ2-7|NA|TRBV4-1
CASSQGGRGRSYEQYF
TGCGCCAGCAGCCAAGGTGGAAGGGGGCGGTCCTACGAGCAGTACTTC
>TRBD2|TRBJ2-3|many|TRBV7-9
CASSHGTSNTDTQYF
TGTGCCAGCAGCCACGGGACTAGCAACACAGATACGCAGTATTTT
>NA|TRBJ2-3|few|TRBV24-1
CATSDRSLDTQYF
TGTGCCACCAGTGACCGAAGTTTGGATACGCAGTATTTT
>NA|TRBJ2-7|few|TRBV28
CASSLHGQSYEQYF
TGTGCCAGCAGTTTGCATGGACAGTCCTACGAGCAGTACTTC
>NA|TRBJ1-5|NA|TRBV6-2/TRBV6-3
CASSYSVNGNQPQHF
TGTGCCAGCAGTTATAGTGTTAATGGCAATCAGCCCCAGCATTTT
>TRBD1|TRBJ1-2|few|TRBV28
CASSHGQGAYGYTF
TGTGCCAGCAGCCACGGACAGGGGGCTTATGGCTACACCTTC
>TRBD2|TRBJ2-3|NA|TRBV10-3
CAIRTSGRSDTQYF
TGTGCCATAAGGACTAGCGGGAGGTCAGATACGCAGTATTTT
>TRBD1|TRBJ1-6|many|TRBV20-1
CSARVRGTGDSPLHF
TGCAGTGCTAGAGTCCGCGGGACAGGGGATTCACCCCTCCACTTT
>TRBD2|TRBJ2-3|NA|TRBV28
CASSSFSGRVTDTQYF
TGTGCCAGCAGTTCCTTCAGCGGGAGGGTCACAGATACGCAGTATTTT
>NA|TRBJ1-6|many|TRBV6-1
CASSQTGRDSPLHF
TGTGCCAGCAGTCAAACAGGGAGGGACTCACCCCTCCACTTT
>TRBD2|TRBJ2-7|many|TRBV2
CASSEGGTSWYEQYF
TGTGCCAGCAGTGAGGGGGGGACTAGTTGGTACGAGCAGTACTTC
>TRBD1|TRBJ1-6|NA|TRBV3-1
CASSQDFTDRNYNSPLHF
TGTGCCAGCAGCCAAGATTTCACGGACAGGAACTATAATTCACCCCTCCACTTT
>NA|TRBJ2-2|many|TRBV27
CASSHRQGRTGELFF
TGTGCCAGCAGCCACCGCCAGGGGAGGACCGGGGAGCTGTTTTTT
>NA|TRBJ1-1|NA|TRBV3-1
CASSQDLGILNTEAFF
TGTGCCAGCAGCCAAGATTTAGGGATACTGAACACTGAAGCTTTCTTT
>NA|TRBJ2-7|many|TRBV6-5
CASSYPTAHEQYF
TGTGCCAGCAGTTACCCCACGGCCCACGAGCAGTACTTC
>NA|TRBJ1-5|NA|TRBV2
CASSGPPSHREGQPQHF
TGTGCCAGCAGTGGCCCCCCTTCCCACAGGGAAGGGCAGCCCCAGCATTTT
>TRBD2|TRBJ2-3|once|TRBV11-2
CASSLVTSGRVTDTQYF
TGTGCCAGCAGCTTAGTGACTAGCGGGAGGGTAACAGATACGCAGTATTTT
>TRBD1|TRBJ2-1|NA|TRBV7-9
CASSHRLDRDNEQFF
TGTGCCAGCAGCCACCGACTGGACAGGGACAATGAGCAGTTCTTC
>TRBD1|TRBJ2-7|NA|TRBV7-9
CASSLDRGLGEQYF
TGTGCCAGCAGCTTAGACAGGGGTCTGGGCGAGCAGTACTTC
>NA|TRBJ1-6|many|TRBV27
CASSALLQGSSPLHF
TGTGCCAGCAGTGCTCTACTACAGGGAAGTTCACCCCTCCACTTT
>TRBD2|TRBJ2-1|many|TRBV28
CASSFPAGTSGSSSYNEQFF
TGTGCCAGCAGTTTTCCTGCCGGGACTAGCGGTTCAAGCTCCTACAATGAGCAGTTCTTC
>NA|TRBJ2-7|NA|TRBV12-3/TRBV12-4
CASSSPGRAVYEQYF
TGTGCCAGCAGCTCCCCGGGACGGGCGGTCTACGAGCAGTACTTC
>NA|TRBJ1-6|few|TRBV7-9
CASSPGIGDSPLHF
TGTGCCAGCAGCCCAGGGATCGGGGATTCACCCCTCCACTTT